This entry describes one T cell receptor (beta chain). At least ten counts were recorded for this clonotype. Its binding antigen is unknown. Per-base qualities were not stored, and no clone one base away is much larger. The TCR beta CDR3 regions were amplified from the RNA transcripts. The first round of RT-PCR for the TCR CDR3 was performed with the HTBI primer set and the Qiagen OneStep RT-PCR kit. A second multiplex PCR round built the libraries, followed by size selection and purification. Sequencing of the libraries was done on an Illumina HiSeq2000 using paired-end 100 bp reads. The paper's data handling went like this. SOAPnuke was used to process the raw data, removing reads that contained adapters or uncalled bases, had a mean Phred below 15, or lacked an exact match to the constant primer or identifier. COPE v1.2.5 was used to merge the high-quality paired reads, and each unique nucleotide sequence was defined as a clonotype. Clonotypes were aligned to IMGT TRBV, TRBD and TRBJ reference segments using MiTCR v1.1. Analysis was restricted to V-J combinations with a frequency above 0.0001, which covered roughly 99% of repertoires. The TCS score was defined as the ratio of F50 (clonal expansion) to E x V (chaos), calculated using BLOSUM62-based TCRdist between CDR3 peptides within each V-J. Welch's t-statistics and random forest reduced 500 to 550 V-J features to roughly 13, which were used in a naive Bayes classifier (R e1071). TCRdb itself trimmed the public reads at Q25 with fastp, ran MiXCR and retained productive beta chains. Every entry covers one CDR3 protein and lists the most common genes and DNA from its rows. The V and J calls, along with clone size, are taken from TCRdb and not from the paper's own processing. Here the sample has about 350,000 distinct CDR3 sequences; roughly 15% occur a single time. Of the sample, approximately 30% is held by the ten largest clones.

The sample originates from a study of T cells in Graves' hyperthyroidism and ophthalmopathy (dated by TCRdb to between 2018 and 2021). Some background on the complete study: Peripheral blood samples were taken at the time of initial diagnosis, prior to any treatment. TCR V-J signatures able to tell the groups apart were searched for in a discovery cohort of approximately 95 patients, of whom roughly 42 had Graves' ophthalmopathy and 57 had stable Graves' hyperthyroidism. Whether ophthalmopathy could be predicted prospectively was tested in an independent validation cohort made up of under 20 hyperthyroidism patients plus 17 patients who later progressed to ophthalmopathy. For training and testing, the 100 or so patients in the discovery cohort were randomly divided in a 7:3 ratio. In addition, the study compared T-cell repertoires in thyroid tissue and in blood from a handful of Graves' hyperthyroidism patients. Following sampling, methimazole starting at 30 mg daily was given to hyperthyroidism patients, and high-dose intravenous methylprednisolone was given to ophthalmopathy patients. The paper reports TCR Vbeta CDR3 sequencing of about 140 peripheral blood samples: over 40 ophthalmopathy, under 80 hyperthyroidism and 17 progressor patients.

Hyperthyroidism patients were newly diagnosed, had a disease duration of under 2 months, and were aged 18 to 65 years. Exclusion was applied to patients with uncontrolled infections, other autoimmune diseases, pregnancy or lactation. Diagnoses were based on clinical symptoms, serum thyroxine and TRAb, thyroid ultrasound and orbital computed tomography. Blood from progressor patients was collected at the time of first diagnosis with hyperthyroidism, before any ophthalmopathy symptoms had appeared. Ficoll-Paque density gradient centrifugation was used to isolate PBMCs from 9.5 to 10 ml of fresh peripheral blood. Progressor patients were defined as those initially diagnosed with Graves' hyperthyroidism in whom ophthalmopathy developed during follow-up. Total RNA was extracted with Trizol reagent, and quality was checked on an Agilent 2100 Bioanalyzer. CDR1 and CDR2 are drawn from the germline V gene: MDHEN, SYDVKM. The CDR3 starts with the cysteine, ends with the phenylalanine, and has 20 residues. Only the CDR3 DNA stays, 60 bases, in frame from base 1. V is trimmed back by 1 base and J by 7 bases, and the junction contains 17 bases that no gene match accounts for.

Broader findings and caveats from the paper: During validation, the model predicted progression to ophthalmopathy a median of roughly six months ahead of onset, with approximately 70% sensitivity and more than 72% specificity. Most expanded thyroid clonotypes (frequency above 0.001) were also detected in blood, suggesting blood repertoires may reflect thyroid immune responses. No statistical method was used to set the sample size in advance, and investigators knew the group allocation. In cross-validation, a model built on a 13 V-J signature told ophthalmopathy apart from stable hyperthyroidism with 85% to 90% sensitivity and about 81% specificity, and in testing the same model reached 80%/75%.

Sequenced sample: blood. The rearranged segments are TRBV28 and TRBJ2-1, with TRBD2 identical over 12 junction bases. The sequence derives from a woman under 40 with Graves' hyperthyroidism that later progressed to Graves' ophthalmopathy. The encoded CDR3 is CASSLLATSGRPAGENEQFF. The DNA reads TGTGCCAGCAGTTTATTGGCCACTAGCGGGAGGCCCGCCGGAGAAAATGAGCAGTTCTTC. The full variable domain, with segments outside the CDR3 supplied by the reference TRBV28 and TRBJ2-1 proteins, appears as DVKVTQSSRYLVKRTGEKVFLECVQDMDHENMFWYRQDPGLGLRLIYFSYDVKMKEKGDIPEGYSVSREKKERFSLILESASTNQTSMYLCASSLLATSGRPAGENEQFFGPGTRLTVL.